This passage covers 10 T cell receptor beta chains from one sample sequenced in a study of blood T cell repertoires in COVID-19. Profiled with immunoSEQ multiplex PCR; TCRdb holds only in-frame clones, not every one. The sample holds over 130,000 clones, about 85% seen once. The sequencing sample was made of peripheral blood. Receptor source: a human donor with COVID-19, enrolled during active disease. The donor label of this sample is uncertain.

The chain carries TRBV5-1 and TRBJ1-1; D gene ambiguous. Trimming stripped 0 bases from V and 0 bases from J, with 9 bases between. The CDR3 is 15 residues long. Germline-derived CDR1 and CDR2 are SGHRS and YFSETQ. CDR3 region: CASSLGHGMNTEAFF. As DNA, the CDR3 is TGCGCCAGCAGCTTGGGCCACGGGATGAACACTGAAGCTTTCTTT.

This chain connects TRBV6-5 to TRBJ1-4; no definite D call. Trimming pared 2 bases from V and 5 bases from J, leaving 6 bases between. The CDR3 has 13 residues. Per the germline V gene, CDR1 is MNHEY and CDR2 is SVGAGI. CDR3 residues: CASSYLRNEKLFF. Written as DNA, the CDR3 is TGTGCCAGCAGTTACCTCAGAAATGAAAAACTGTTTTTT.

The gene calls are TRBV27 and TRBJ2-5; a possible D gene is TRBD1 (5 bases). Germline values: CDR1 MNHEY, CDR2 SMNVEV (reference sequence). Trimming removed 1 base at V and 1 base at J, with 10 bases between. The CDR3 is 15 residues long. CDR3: CASSLFGQSQETQYF. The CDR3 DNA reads TGTGCCAGCAGTTTATTTGGACAATCCCAAGAGACCCAGTACTTC.

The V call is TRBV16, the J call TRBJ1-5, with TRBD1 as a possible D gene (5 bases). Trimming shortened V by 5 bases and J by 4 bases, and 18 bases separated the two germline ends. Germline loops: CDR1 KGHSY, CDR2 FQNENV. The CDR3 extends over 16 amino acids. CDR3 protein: CASSEILTTDNQPQHF. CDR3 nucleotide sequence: TGTGCCAGCAGCGAAATCTTGACGACAGATAATCAGCCCCAGCATTTT.

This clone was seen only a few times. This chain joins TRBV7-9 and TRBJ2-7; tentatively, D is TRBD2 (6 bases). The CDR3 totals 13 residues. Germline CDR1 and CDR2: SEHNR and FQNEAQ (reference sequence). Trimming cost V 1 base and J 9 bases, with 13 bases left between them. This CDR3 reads CASSLGSGGRQYF. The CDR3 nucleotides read TGTGCCAGCAGCTTAGGCTCCGGGGGAAGGCAGTACTTC.

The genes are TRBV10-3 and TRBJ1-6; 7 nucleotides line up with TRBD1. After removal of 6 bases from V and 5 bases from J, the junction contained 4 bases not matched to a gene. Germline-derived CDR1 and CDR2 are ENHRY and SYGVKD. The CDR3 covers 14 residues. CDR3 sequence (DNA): TGTGCCATCAGCCCCGACAGGGATAATTCACCCCTCCACTTT. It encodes CAISPDRDNSPLHF.

CDR3 DNA: TGTGCCAGCTCACGTACAGGGGTCGGGGCCAACGTCCTGACTTTC. This gives the protein CASSRTGVGANVLTF. The rearrangement joins TRBV18 to TRBJ2-6; 7 bases agree with TRBD1. J was trimmed by 4 bases and V by 4 bases; bases with no gene match: 4. The CDR3 is 15 residues long. Germline V gives CDR1 KGHSH, CDR2 LQKENI. The full variable domain, with the rest looked up from reference TRBV18 and TRBJ2-6, is NAGVMQNPRHLVRRRGQEARLRCSPMKGHSHVYWYRQLPEEGLKFMVYLQKENIIDESGMPKERFSAEFPKEGPSILRIQQVVRGDSAAYFCASSRTGVGANVLTFGAGSRLTVL.

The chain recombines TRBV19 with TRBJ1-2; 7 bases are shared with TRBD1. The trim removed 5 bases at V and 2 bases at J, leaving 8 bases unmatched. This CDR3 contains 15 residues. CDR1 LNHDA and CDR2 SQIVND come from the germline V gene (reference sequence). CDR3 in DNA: TGTGCCAGTAGTGAGACCGGGACAGACAACTATGGCTACACCTTC. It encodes CASSETGTDNYGYTF.

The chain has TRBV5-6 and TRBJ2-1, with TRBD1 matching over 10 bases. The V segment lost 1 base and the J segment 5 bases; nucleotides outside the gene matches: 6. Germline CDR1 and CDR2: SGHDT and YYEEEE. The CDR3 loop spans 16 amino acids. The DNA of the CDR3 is TGTGCCAGCAGCTTGAGGGGGACAGGGGTTGACAATGAGCAGTTCTTC. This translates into CASSLRGTGVDNEQFF.

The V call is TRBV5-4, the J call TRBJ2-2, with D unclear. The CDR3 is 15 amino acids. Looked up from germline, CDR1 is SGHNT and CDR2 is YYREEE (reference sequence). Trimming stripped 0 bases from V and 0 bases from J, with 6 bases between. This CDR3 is CASSLDTTNTGELFF. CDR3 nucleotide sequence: TGTGCCAGCAGCTTGGACACTACGAACACCGGGGAGCTGTTTTTT.